Presented here are 13 T cell receptor beta chains from one specimen sequenced in a study of control samples from healthy donors and cancer patients. TCRdb keeps only in-frame clones here, not all; method: immunoSEQ multiplex PCR. The table includes 400,000 to 450,000 clones, 80% to 95% detected once. Material: PBMCs. Receptors were obtained from a man aged 40-49 years with head and neck cancer.

V is TRBV29-1 and J is TRBJ2-6; D possibly corresponds to TRBD1 (6 bases). This CDR3 is built from 14 residues. V was clipped by 4 bases and J by 1 base, with 8 bases between them. CDR1 is SQVTM and CDR2 is ANQGSEA in the germline V gene. The CDR3 sequence is CSVGTGSGANVLTF. Here the CDR3 DNA reads TGCAGCGTTGGAACAGGGTCTGGGGCCAACGTCCTGACTTTC.

This chain uses TRBV9 with TRBJ2-1, with a tentative D call TRBD2 (6 bases). Germline CDR1 reads SGDLS; CDR2 reads YYNGEE. Trimming took 0 bases from V and 4 from J, leaving 11 bases between them. The CDR3 loop spans 15 amino acids. The CDR3 here is CASSVDGGEYNEQFF. DNA for the CDR3: TGTGCCAGCAGCGTAGACGGGGGAGAGTACAATGAGCAGTTCTTC.

This chain uses TRBV6-6 with TRBJ2-5; 8 bases align to TRBD2. V lost 6 bases to trimming and J lost 5 bases; unmatched junction nucleotides: 8. CDR1 and CDR2 from the germline V gene are MNHNY and SVGAGI (reference sequence). The CDR3 extends over 14 amino acids. CDR3: CASRLPGLEETQYF. For the CDR3, the DNA is TGTGCCAGCAGGCTTCCGGGACTAGAGGAGACCCAGTACTTC.

The chain combines TRBV28 with TRBJ1-2; no definite D call. The germline V gene encodes CDR1 MDHEN and CDR2 SYDVKM. V was cut by 3 bases and J by 8 bases, with 13 bases left in between. This CDR3 spans 13 amino acids. DNA of the CDR3: TGTGCCAGCAGTTTCCCGGGTGGGTCAGGCTACACCTTC. It is translated as CASSFPGGSGYTF.

V gene TRBV19 combines with J gene TRBJ1-6; no clear D gene. CDR1 is LNHDA, CDR2 SQIVND, per germline (reference sequence). V was clipped by 0 bases and J by 7 bases, with 13 bases between them. The CDR3 length is 16 residues. Here the CDR3 reads CASSIDGGLRNSPLHF. The CDR3 nucleotides are TGTGCCAGTAGTATAGATGGAGGACTAAGGAATTCACCCCTCCACTTT.

This clone has more than one count but fewer than ten. The V gene is TRBV9, the J gene TRBJ2-1, with D perhaps TRBD2 (5 bases). Germline V CDR1 and CDR2: SGDLS, YYNGEE. The V end lost 0 bases, the J end lost 10 bases, and 14 bases lay between the germline ends. This CDR3 spans 14 amino acids. The CDR3 region has the DNA TGTGCCAGCAGCGTAGGGCCCTTGGGAGAGGAGCAGTTCTTC. Its protein is CASSVGPLGEEQFF.

This sequence joins TRBV5-4 and TRBJ2-1; TRBD1 aligns across 8 bases. The germline V gene has CDR1 SGHNT and CDR2 YYREEE (reference sequence). With 4 bases clipped from V and 8 bases from J, the junction kept 8 bases outside the gene matches. The CDR3 loop spans 14 amino acids. DNA for the CDR3: TGTGCCAGCAGCCCCGCCCACAGGGGGGATGAGCAGTTCTTC. It codes for CASSPAHRGDEQFF.

V and J are TRBV7-3 and TRBJ1-1; possibly TRBD1 for D (5 bases). The CDR3 length is 14 residues. Trimming took 0 bases from V and 1 from J, leaving 6 bases between them. From germline, CDR1 is SGHTA and CDR2 FQGTGA. The CDR3 bases are TGTGCCAGCAGCTTAACCGGGACGAACACTGAAGCTTTCTTT. Its protein product is CASSLTGTNTEAFF. The variable domain in full, with the rest retrieved from reference TRBV7-3 and TRBJ1-1, is GAGVSQTPSNKVTEKGKYVELRCDPISGHTALYWYRQSLGQGPEFLIYFQGTGAADDSGLPNDRFFAVRPEGSVSTLKIQRTERGDSAVYLCASSLTGTNTEAFFGQGTRLTVV.

This chain uses TRBV2 with TRBJ2-4; TRBD1 is a possible D gene (5 bases). V lost 4 bases, J lost 0 bases, and 13 bases lay in between. This CDR3 region has 16 residues. In germline, CDR1 is SNHLY, CDR2 FYNNEI. The CDR3 reads CASSVGQTVAKNIQYF. In nucleotides, the CDR3 is TGTGCCAGCAGTGTGGGCCAGACAGTAGCCAAAAACATTCAGTACTTC.

The J gene is TRBJ1-1, the V gene TRBV19; D not resolved. Trimming cost V 3 bases and J 1 base, with 6 bases left between them. The CDR3 loop spans 13 amino acids. Germline V CDR1 and CDR2: LNHDA, SQIVND (reference sequence). The CDR3 region is CASSIQQNTEAFF. As DNA, the CDR3 is TGTGCCAGTAGTATTCAGCAGAACACTGAAGCTTTCTTT.

This chain joins TRBV12-3 or TRBV12-4 and TRBJ1-5; D uncertain. Trimming removed 3 bases from V and 0 bases from J, with 3 bases in between. CDR3 length: 13 amino acids. DNA for the CDR3: TGTGCCAGCAGTTTCGGTAGCAATCAGCCCCAGCATTTT. Translation gives CASSFGSNQPQHF.

The chain recombines TRBV24-1 with TRBJ2-6; 7 bases are shared with TRBD1. Looked up from germline, CDR1 is KGHDR and CDR2 is SFDVKD. This CDR3 contains 15 residues. The junction had 7 bases not matched to a gene; V was cut back by 10 bases and J by 2 bases. The CDR3 is CATGTVTPGANVLTF. CDR3 nucleotide sequence: TGTGCCACGGGGACAGTAACTCCTGGGGCCAACGTCCTGACTTTC.

V and J are TRBV28 and TRBJ2-3; TRBD2 matches 12 bases. The length of the CDR3 is 16 residues. Germline loops: CDR1 MDHEN, CDR2 SYDVKM. V lost 6 bases and J lost 7; bases outside the gene matches: 11. The CDR3 DNA sequence: TGTGCCAGCAGCCAAGGACTAGCGGGGTTTTATAATACGCAGTATTTT. This codes for CASSQGLAGFYNTQYF.